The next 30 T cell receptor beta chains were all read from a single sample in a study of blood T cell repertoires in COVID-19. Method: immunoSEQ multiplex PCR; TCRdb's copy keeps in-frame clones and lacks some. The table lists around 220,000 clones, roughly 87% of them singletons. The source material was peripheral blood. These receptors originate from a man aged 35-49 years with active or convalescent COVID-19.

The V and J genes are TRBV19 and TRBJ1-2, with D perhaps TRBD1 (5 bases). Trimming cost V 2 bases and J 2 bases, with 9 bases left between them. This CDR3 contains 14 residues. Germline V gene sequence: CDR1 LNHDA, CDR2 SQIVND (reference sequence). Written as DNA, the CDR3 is TGTGCCAGTAGTATACGACAGACGAACTATGGCTACACCTTC. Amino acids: CASSIRQTNYGYTF.

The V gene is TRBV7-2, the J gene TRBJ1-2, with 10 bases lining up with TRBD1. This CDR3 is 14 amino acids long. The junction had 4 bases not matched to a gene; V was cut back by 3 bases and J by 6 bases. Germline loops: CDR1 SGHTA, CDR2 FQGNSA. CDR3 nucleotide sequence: TGTGCCAGCAGCTTTGGACAGGGGGTAGATGGCTACACCTTC. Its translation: CASSFGQGVDGYTF.

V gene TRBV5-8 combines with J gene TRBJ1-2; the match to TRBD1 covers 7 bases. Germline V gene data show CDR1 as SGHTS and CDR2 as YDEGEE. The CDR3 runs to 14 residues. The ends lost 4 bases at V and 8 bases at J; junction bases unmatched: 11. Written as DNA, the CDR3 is TGTGCCAGCAGCCTCCTAAGCCAGGGGGACGGCTACACCTTC. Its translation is CASSLLSQGDGYTF.

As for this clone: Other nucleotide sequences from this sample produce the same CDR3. The chain's CDR3 is CASSFSGGAGETQYF. The CDR3 bases are TGCGCCAGCAGCTTTAGCGGGGGGGCCGGGGAGACCCAGTACTTC. The rearrangement links TRBV5-1 to TRBJ2-5; 11 nucleotides agree with TRBD2. Trimming cost V 2 bases and J 5 bases; bases outside gene matches: 5. The V gene's germline CDR1 is SGHRS and CDR2 YFSETQ. The CDR3 totals 15 residues.

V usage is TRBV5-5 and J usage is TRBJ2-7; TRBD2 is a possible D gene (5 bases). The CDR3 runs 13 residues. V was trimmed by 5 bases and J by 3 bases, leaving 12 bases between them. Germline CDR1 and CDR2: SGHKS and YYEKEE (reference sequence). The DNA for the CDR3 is TGTGCCAGCAGTTTCGGGGTGAGCTACGAGCAGTACTTC. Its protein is CASSFGVSYEQYF. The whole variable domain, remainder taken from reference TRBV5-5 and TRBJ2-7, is DAGVTQSPTHLIKTRGQQVTLRCSPISGHKSVSWYQQVLGQGPQFIFQYYEKEERGRGNFPDRFSARQFPNYSSELNVNALLLGDSALYLCASSFGVSYEQYFGPGTRLTVT.

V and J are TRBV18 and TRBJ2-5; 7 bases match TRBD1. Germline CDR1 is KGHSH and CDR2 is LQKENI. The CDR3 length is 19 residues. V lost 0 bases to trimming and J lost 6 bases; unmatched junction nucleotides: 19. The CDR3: CASSPPLDRRRDRLKTQYF. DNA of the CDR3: TGTGCCAGCTCACCACCTTTGGACAGGCGACGTGATCGTTTAAAGACCCAGTACTTC. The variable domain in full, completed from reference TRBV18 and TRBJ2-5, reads NAGVMQNPRHLVRRRGQEARLRCSPMKGHSHVYWYRQLPEEGLKFMVYLQKENIIDESGMPKERFSAEFPKEGPSILRIQQVVRGDSAAYFCASSPPLDRRRDRLKTQYFGPGTRLLVL.

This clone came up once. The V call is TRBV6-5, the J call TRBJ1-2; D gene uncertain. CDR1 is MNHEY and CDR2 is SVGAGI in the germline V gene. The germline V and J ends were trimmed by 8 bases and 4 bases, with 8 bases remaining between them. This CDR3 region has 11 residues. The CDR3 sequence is CASQPGYGYTF. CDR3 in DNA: TGTGCCAGCCAGCCGGGCTATGGCTACACCTTC.

The CDR3 DNA reads as TGTGCCACCCGACAGAGCTCTGGAAACACCATATATTTT. This sequence encodes CATRQSSGNTIYF. The genes are TRBV19 and TRBJ1-3; a weak D match, TRBD1 (5 bases). CDR1 and CDR2 (germline): LNHDA, SQIVND (reference sequence). CDR3 size: 13 residues. Trimming left V 10 bases short and J 0 bases short, with 10 bases between.

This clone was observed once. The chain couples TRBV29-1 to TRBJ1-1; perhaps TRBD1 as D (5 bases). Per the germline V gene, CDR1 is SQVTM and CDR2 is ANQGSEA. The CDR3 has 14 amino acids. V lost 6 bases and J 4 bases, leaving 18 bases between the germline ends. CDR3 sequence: CSVPAGGYGTEAFF. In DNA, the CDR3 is TGCAGCGTCCCCGCGGGGGGTTACGGCACTGAAGCTTTCTTT.

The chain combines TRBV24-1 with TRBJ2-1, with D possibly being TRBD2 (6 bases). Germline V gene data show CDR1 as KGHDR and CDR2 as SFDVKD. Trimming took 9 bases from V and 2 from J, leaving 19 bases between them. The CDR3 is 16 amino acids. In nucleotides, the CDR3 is TGTGCCACCCTTTTTAGCGGATGGGCCGCCTACAATGAGCAGTTCTTC. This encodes CATLFSGWAAYNEQFF.

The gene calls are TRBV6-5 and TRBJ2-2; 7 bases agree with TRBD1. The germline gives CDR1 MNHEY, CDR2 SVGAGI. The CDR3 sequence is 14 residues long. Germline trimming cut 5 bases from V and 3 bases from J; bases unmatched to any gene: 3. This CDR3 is CASSTGVDTGELFF. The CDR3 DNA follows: TGTGCCAGCAGTACAGGGGTAGACACCGGGGAGCTGTTTTTT.

The CDR3 DNA is TGTGCCAGTATCGGGACAAAGCGAAATGAAGCTTTCTTT. Its protein is CASIGTKRNEAFF. The chain is built from TRBV28 and TRBJ1-1; a weak D match, TRBD1 (6 bases). The ends were cut back, 9 bases at V and 7 bases at J, with 18 bases in the middle. Germline CDR1 is MDHEN and CDR2 is SYDVKM. This CDR3 has 13 residues.

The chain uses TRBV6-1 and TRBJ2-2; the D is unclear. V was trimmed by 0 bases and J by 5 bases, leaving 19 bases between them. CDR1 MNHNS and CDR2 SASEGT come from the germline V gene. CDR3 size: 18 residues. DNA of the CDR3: TGTGCCAGCAGTGAAGCGCCTCGGAGTCCCAGAGCTACCGGGGAGCTGTTTTTT. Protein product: CASSEAPRSPRATGELFF.

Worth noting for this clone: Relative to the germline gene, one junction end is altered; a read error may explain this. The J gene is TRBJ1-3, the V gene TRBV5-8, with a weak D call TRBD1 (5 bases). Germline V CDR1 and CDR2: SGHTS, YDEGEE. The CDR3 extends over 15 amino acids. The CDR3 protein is CTSNRMGTGGNTIYF. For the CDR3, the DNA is TGTACCAGCAATAGAATGGGGACTGGTGGAAACACCATATATTTT.

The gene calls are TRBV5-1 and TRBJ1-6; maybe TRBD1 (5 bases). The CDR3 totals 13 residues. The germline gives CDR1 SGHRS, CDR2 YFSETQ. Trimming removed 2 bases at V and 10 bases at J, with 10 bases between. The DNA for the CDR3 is TGCGCCAGCAGCTTTTCAGGGAACTCACCCCTCCACTTT. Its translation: CASSFSGNSPLHF.

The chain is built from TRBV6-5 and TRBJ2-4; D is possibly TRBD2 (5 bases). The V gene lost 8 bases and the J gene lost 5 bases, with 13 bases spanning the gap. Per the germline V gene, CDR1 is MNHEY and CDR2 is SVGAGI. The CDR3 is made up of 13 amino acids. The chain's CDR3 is CASVPLGQNIQYF. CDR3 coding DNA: TGTGCCAGCGTTCCACTAGGTCAAAACATTCAGTACTTC.

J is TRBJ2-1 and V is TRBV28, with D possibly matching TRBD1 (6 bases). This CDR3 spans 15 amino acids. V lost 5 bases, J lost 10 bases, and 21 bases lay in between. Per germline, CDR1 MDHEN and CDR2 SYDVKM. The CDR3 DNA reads TGTGCCAGCAGTCCCCAGGCAGGGGTTTTTCACGAGCAGTTCTTC. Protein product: CASSPQAGVFHEQFF.

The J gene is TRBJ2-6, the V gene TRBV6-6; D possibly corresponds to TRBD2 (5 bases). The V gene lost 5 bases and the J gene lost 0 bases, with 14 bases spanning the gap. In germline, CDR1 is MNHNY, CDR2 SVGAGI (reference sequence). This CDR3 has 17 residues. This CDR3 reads CASSRDGRVSGANVLTF. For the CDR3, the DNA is TGTGCCAGCAGTCGGGATGGGCGGGTCTCTGGGGCCAACGTCCTGACTTTC.

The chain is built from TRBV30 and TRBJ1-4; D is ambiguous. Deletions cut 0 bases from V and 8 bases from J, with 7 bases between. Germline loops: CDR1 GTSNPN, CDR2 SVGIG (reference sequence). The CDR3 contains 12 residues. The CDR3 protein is CAWSVGVEKLFF. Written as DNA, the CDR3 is TGTGCCTGGAGTGTAGGAGTCGAAAAACTGTTTTTT.

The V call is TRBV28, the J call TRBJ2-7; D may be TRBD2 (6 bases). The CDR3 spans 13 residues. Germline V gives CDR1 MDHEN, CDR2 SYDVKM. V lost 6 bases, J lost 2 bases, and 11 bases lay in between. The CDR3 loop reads CASSLSGPYEQYF. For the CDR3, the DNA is TGTGCCAGCAGCCTGAGCGGGCCCTACGAGCAGTACTTC.

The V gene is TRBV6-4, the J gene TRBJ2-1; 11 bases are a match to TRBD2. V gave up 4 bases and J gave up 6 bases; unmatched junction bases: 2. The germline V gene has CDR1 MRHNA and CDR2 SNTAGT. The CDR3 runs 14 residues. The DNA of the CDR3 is TGTGCCAGCAGTGGGGGACTAGCGGCCAATGAGCAGTTCTTC. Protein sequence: CASSGGLAANEQFF.

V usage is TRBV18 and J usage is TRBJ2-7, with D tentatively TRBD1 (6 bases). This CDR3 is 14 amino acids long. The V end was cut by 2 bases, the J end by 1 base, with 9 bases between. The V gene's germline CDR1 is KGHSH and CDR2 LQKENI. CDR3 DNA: TGTGCCAGCTCACCAACAGGGCCTTCCTACGAGCAGTACTTC. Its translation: CASSPTGPSYEQYF.

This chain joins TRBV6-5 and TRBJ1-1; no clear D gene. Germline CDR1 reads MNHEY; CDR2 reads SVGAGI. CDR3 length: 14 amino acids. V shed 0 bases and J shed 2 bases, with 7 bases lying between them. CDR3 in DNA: TGTGCCAGCAGTTACTCTTACAGTAACACTGAAGCTTTCTTT. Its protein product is CASSYSYSNTEAFF.

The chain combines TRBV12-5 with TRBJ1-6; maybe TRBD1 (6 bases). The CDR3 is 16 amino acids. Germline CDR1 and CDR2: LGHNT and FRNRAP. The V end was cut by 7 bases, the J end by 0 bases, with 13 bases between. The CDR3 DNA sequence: TGTGCTAGTGCCAGTACAGGGAGCTCCTATAATTCACCCCTCCACTTT. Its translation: CASASTGSSYNSPLHF.

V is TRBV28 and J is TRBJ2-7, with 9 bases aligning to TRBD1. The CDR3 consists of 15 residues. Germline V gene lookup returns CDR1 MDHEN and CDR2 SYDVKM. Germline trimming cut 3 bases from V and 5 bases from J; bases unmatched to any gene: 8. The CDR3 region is CASSFRDREHNEQYF. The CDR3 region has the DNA TGTGCCAGCAGTTTCCGGGACAGGGAACATAACGAGCAGTACTTC.

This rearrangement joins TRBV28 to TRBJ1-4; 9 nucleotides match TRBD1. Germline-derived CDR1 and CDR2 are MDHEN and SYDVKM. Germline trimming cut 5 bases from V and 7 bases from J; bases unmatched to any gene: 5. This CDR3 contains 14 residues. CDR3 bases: TGTGCCAGCAGTATACAGGGGGCGGGTGAAAAACTGTTTTTT. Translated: CASSIQGAGEKLFF.

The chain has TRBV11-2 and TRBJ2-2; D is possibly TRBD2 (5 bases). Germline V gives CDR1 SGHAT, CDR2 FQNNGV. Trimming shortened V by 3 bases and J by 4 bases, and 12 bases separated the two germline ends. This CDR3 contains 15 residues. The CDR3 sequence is CASSFRRVITGELFF. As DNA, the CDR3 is TGTGCCAGCAGCTTCCGGCGGGTTATCACCGGGGAGCTGTTTTTT.

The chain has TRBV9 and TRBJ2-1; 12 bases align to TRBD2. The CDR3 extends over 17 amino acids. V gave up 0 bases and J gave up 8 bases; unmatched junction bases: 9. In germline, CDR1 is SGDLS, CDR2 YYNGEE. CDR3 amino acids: CASSVGPSGRGVDEQFF. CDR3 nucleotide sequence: TGTGCCAGCAGCGTAGGGCCTAGCGGGAGGGGAGTGGATGAGCAGTTCTTC. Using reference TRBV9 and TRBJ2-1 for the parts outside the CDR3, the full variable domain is DSGVTQTPKHLITATGQRVTLRCSPRSGDLSVYWYQQSLDQGLQFLIQYYNGEERAKGNILERFSAQQFPDLHSELNLSSLELGDSALYFCASSVGPSGRGVDEQFFGPGTRLTVL.

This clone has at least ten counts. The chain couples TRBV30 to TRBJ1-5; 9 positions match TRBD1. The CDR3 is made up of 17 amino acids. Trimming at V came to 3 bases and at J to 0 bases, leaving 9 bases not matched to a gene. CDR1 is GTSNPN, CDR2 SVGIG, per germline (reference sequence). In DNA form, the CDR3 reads TGTGCCTGGAGCCGAACCGGGACAGGGTCTAGCAATCAGCCCCAGCATTTT. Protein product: CAWSRTGTGSSNQPQHF.

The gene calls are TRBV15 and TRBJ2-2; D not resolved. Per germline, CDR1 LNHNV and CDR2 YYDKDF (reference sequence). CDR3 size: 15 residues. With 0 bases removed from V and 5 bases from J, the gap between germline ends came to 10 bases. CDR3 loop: CATSRDHLTTGELFF. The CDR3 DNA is TGTGCCACCAGCAGAGATCATTTGACAACCGGGGAGCTGTTTTTT.